This TCR beta chain emerged from a study of OX40 agonist ivuxolimab in advanced cancers. Sampling of blood occurred at baseline, cycle 4 day 1, and cycle 7 day 1. Method: immunoSEQ multiplex PCR; TCRdb's copy keeps in-frame clones and lacks some. The sample has some 62,000 clones, approximately 90% seen once; the top ten hold about 12%. Study outcomes and limitations: There were also nonresponders showing low normalized T-cell clonal expansion. At 0.1 to 3.0 mg/kg and by week 6, CD4+ and CD8+ T cells in the blood had expanded clonally. It was not determined which antigens were specifically recognized by the peripheral T cells that had undergone clonal expansion.

Germline V CDR1 and CDR2: LNHDA, SQIVND (reference sequence). This CDR3 contains 12 residues. The germline V and J ends were trimmed by 6 bases and 5 bases, with 10 bases remaining between them. The sample holds a few counts of this clone. Its antigen is as yet unknown. The same CDR3 also results from other DNA sequences found in this sample. Sequenced material: CD4+ or CD8+ T cells sorted from blood, taken in a trial of the OX40 agonist ivuxolimab. This clonotype was obtained from an adult with an advanced solid tumor such as melanoma, head and neck, liver or kidney cancer. This rearrangement joins TRBV19 to TRBJ1-1, with D perhaps matching TRBD1 (5 bases). CDR3 amino acids: CASRWGDTEAFF. In DNA form, the CDR3 reads TGTGCCAGTAGATGGGGGGATACTGAAGCTTTCTTT.